The T cell receptor (beta chain) under discussion was sequenced for a study of OX40 agonist ivuxolimab in advanced cancers. The wider study: Recorded diagnoses for dose-escalation patients were hepatocellular carcinoma, melanoma, renal cell or head and neck cancer.

Regarding this clone: Its specificity is not known.

Some clones are missing from TCRdb's copy, which holds only in-frame ones; the method was immunoSEQ multiplex PCR. The sample yields around 99,000 clones, less than 95% seen once. Study-wide results and limits: CD4+ and CD8+ blood T cells expanded clonally by week 6 at 0.1 to 3.0 mg/kg.

Autoimmune disease history or systemic immunosuppression disqualified patients. The CDR3 totals 12 residues. Looked up from germline, CDR1 is MNHEY and CDR2 is SVGAGI. Trimming took 6 bases from V and 3 from J; bases not matched to a gene: 1. Sequenced material: CD4+ or CD8+ T cells sorted from blood, taken in a trial of the OX40 agonist ivuxolimab. The chain has TRBV6-5 and TRBJ1-1; TRBD1 matches 7 bases. This TCR derives from an adult with an advanced solid tumor such as melanoma, head and neck, liver or kidney cancer. The CDR3 nucleotides are TGTGCCAGCAGCGGGACAGACACTGAAGCTTTCTTT. Its protein is CASSGTDTEAFF.